Presented here are 5 T cell receptor beta chains from one specimen sequenced in a study of T cells in Graves' hyperthyroidism and ophthalmopathy. Authors of the study amplified TCR beta CDR3 regions from RNA transcripts. RT-PCR in the first round (using the HTBI primer set) targeted the TCR CDR3. TCRdb redid the calling of the multiplex PCR reads with MiXCR, one entry per CDR3 protein. The repertoire holds around 450,000 distinct CDR3 sequences, with around 14% as singletons. The sequencing input was blood. These receptor sequences come from a woman aged 18 to 35 with Graves' hyperthyroidism.

This clonotype occurred a few times. No DNA is shown, since the ends of the CDR3 on it are uncertain; the CDR3 is the one TCRdb lists. The chain has TRBV6-1 and TRBJ1-5; the table's D call of TRBD1 was not tested on the DNA. 15 amino acids form the CDR3, both terminal residues included. In germline, CDR1 is MNHNS, CDR2 SASEGT. The CDR3: CASILGQGFNQPQHF.

This clonotype was counted at least ten times. CDR3 DNA: TGTGCCAGCAGTGAGTCCGCCCAACTAGAGACCCAGTACTTC. This codes for CASSESAQLETQYF. This chain connects TRBV2 to TRBJ2-5; D not resolved. In germline, CDR1 is SNHLY, CDR2 FYNNEI. CDR3 length equals 14 residues. Trimming cost V 3 bases and J 4 bases, with 12 bases left between them.

This clonotype was counted many times. The chain is built from TRBV5-1 and TRBJ2-1; TRBD2 matches 7 bases. This CDR3 has 14 residues. The germline CDR1 and CDR2 sequences are SGHRS and YFSETQ. With 2 bases clipped from V and 7 bases from J, the junction kept 6 bases outside the gene matches. CDR3 residues: CASSFVREGNEQFF. CDR3 sequence (DNA): TGCGCCAGCAGCTTTGTCAGGGAGGGTAATGAGCAGTTCTTC. The complete variable domain, with remaining parts taken from reference TRBV5-1 and TRBJ2-1, reads KAGVTQTPRYLIKTRGQQVTLSCSPISGHRSVSWYQQTPGQGLQFLFEYFSETQRNKGNFPGRFSGRQFSNSRSEMNVSTLELGDSALYLCASSFVREGNEQFFGPGTRLTVL.

This clonotype was seen a few times. The V gene is TRBV11-2, the J gene TRBJ2-2; 8 nucleotides match TRBD1. The J segment lost 5 bases and the V segment lost 5 bases, leaving 7 bases of the junction unmatched. CDR1 and CDR2 (germline): SGHAT, FQNNGV. The CDR3 consists of 15 residues. CDR3 DNA sequence: TGTGCCAGCAGCGTCACGGACAGGGAGACCGGGGAGCTGTTTTTT. Protein sequence: CASSVTDRETGELFF.

The chain employs TRBV29-1 and TRBJ1-2; TRBD1 might be the D (5 bases). CDR3 length equals 13 residues. Trimming took off 0 bases at V and 8 bases at J, with 13 bases between the two ends. The germline CDR1 and CDR2 sequences are SQVTM and ANQGSEA. Here the CDR3 reads CSVEDAGIRGYTF. The CDR3 region has the DNA TGCAGCGTTGAAGATGCAGGGATAAGAGGCTACACCTTC. Using reference TRBV29-1 and TRBJ1-2 for the parts outside the CDR3, the full variable domain is SAVISQKPSRDICQRGTSLTIQCQVDSQVTMMFWYRQQPGQSLTLIATANQGSEATYESGFVIDKFPISRPNLTFSTLTVSNMSPEDSSIYLCSVEDAGIRGYTFGSGTRLTVV.